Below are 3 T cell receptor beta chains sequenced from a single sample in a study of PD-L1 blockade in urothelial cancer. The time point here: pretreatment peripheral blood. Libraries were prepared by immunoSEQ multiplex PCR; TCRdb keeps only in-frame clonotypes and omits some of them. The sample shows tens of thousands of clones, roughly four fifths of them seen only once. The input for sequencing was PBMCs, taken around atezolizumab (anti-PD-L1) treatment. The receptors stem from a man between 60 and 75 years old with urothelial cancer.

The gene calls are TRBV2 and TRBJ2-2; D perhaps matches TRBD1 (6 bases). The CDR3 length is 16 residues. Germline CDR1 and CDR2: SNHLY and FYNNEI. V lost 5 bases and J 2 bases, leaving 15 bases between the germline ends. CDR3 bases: TGTGCCAGCAGTACTTCAGGGGCCCCTAACACCGGGGAGCTGTTTTTT. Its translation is CASSTSGAPNTGELFF. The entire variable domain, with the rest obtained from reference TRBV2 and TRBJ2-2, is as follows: EPEVTQTPSHQVTQMGQEVILRCVPISNHLYFYWYRQILGQKVEFLVSFYNNEISEKSEIFDDQFSVERPDGSNFTLKIRSTKLEDSAMYFCASSTSGAPNTGELFFGEGSRLTVL.

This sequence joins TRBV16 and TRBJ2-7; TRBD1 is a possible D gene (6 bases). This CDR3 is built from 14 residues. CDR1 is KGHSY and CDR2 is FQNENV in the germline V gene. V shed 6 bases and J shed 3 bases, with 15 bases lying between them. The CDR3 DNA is TGTGCCAGCAGGGAAGGGGGACGGTACTACGAGCAGTACTTC. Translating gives CASREGGRYYEQYF.

The CDR3 DNA reads as TGTGCCAGCAGCCAAGGCCAGGCTTTTAATTCACCCCTCCACTTT. It specifies CASSQGQAFNSPLHF. This sequence joins TRBV14 and TRBJ1-6; D ambiguous. Germline V gene lookup returns CDR1 SGHDN and CDR2 FVKESK. V shed 1 base and J shed 6 bases, with 10 bases lying between them. The CDR3 length is 15 residues. The variable domain in full, with the rest retrieved from reference TRBV14 and TRBJ1-6, is EAGVTQFPSHSVIEKGQTVTLRCDPISGHDNLYWYRRVMGKEIKFLLHFVKESKQDESGMPNNRFLAERTGGTYSTLKVQPAELEDSGVYFCASSQGQAFNSPLHFGNGTRLTVT.